Reported below is one TCR beta chain. The data originate from a study of blood T cell repertoires in COVID-19. Authors' analysis steps: It was from reference gene primer amplification that nucleated cell counts were estimated. Libraries were prepared by immunoSEQ multiplex PCR; TCRdb keeps only in-frame clonotypes and omits some of them. V, J and clone size are those of that table, while D and trimming were read from the DNA. In the table there are some 50,000 clones, 87% of which are singletons. Germline V CDR1 and CDR2: WNHNN, SYGVQD (reference sequence). The CDR3 length is 13 residues. The V and J ends lost 6 bases and 12 bases respectively, with 21 bases between them.

The TCR originated in a human donor in a cohort sampled during active COVID-19. Source material: peripheral blood. The chain links TRBV10-1 to TRBJ2-7; D perhaps matches TRBD1 (6 bases). CDR3 sequence: CASSEYRVGARYF. CDR3 coding DNA: TGCGCCAGCAGCGAATACAGGGTAGGGGCCCGGTACTTC.